This passage covers 29 T cell receptor beta chains from one sample sequenced in a study of blood T cell repertoires in COVID-19. Using immunoSEQ multiplex PCR, the repertoire was profiled, and TCRdb retains in-frame clones only, with some absent. The data contain a few hundred thousand clones, approximately 81% of them seen just once; the ten biggest clones take up 5% to 8%. Sequenced: PBMCs or T cells enriched from blood (not recorded which). The receptors derive from a woman between 50 and 59 years old who had been exposed to COVID-19.

This chain uses TRBV5-4 with TRBJ1-2; D is ambiguous. This CDR3 contains 13 residues. CDR1 and CDR2 (germline): SGHNT, YYREEE (reference sequence). Trimming cost V 2 bases and J 4 bases, with 9 bases left between them. The CDR3 sequence is CASSFPDFYGYTF. DNA of the CDR3: TGTGCCAGCAGCTTTCCGGACTTCTATGGCTACACCTTC.

The DNA for the CDR3 is TGTGCCAGCATATTAGGAGGGGCAGATACGCAGTATTTT. It yields the protein CASILGGADTQYF. V usage is TRBV12-3 or TRBV12-4 and J usage is TRBJ2-3; a possible D gene is TRBD2 (6 bases). The V end was cut by 7 bases, the J end by 4 bases, with 12 bases between. The CDR3 has 13 residues.

Here the CDR3 reads CATSGAGINQPQHF. The CDR3 nucleotides are TGTGCCACCAGTGGGGCAGGGATCAATCAGCCCCAGCATTTT. The gene calls are TRBV24-1 and TRBJ1-5, with D maybe TRBD1 (5 bases). The germline CDR1 and CDR2 sequences are KGHDR and SFDVKD. The CDR3 is 14 residues long. The ends were cut back, 5 bases at V and 3 bases at J, with 10 bases in the middle.

The chain recombines TRBV11-2 with TRBJ2-7, with no clear D. The CDR3 has 14 residues. V was shortened by 1 base and J by 2 bases, with 9 bases between the two germline ends. Germline V gene lookup returns CDR1 SGHAT and CDR2 FQNNGV. CDR3 sequence: CASSLVPGPYEQYF. CDR3 nucleotide sequence: TGTGCCAGCAGCTTAGTACCTGGCCCCTACGAGCAGTACTTC.

This clone is a singleton in its sample. This rearrangement joins TRBV2 to TRBJ2-6; D ambiguous. The V gene lost 2 bases and the J gene lost 4 bases, with 9 bases spanning the gap. The CDR3 length is 15 residues. Germline CDR1 SNHLY, CDR2 FYNNEI. CDR3 protein: CASSESRSGANVLTF. DNA for the CDR3: TGTGCCAGCAGTGAAAGCCGATCAGGGGCCAACGTCCTGACTTTC.

This clone came up once. The CDR3 loop is CSVASGGRGTDTQYF. The CDR3 DNA reads as TGCAGCGTTGCCTCAGGGGGCAGAGGGACAGATACGCAGTATTTT. V usage is TRBV29-1 and J usage is TRBJ2-3; 8 nucleotides match TRBD1. The CDR3 spans 15 residues. Losses at the gene ends were 4 bases for V and 3 bases for J; bases not matched to a gene: 9. Germline CDR1 reads SQVTM; CDR2 reads ANQGSEA.

The V call is TRBV30, the J call TRBJ2-1, with 12 nucleotides matching TRBD2. With 8 bases clipped from V and 8 bases from J, the junction kept 10 bases outside the gene matches. The length of the CDR3 is 14 residues. Germline-derived CDR1 and CDR2 are GTSNPN and SVGIG (reference sequence). This CDR3 is CAGVPSGGDYEQFF. The CDR3 DNA reads TGTGCCGGCGTACCTAGCGGGGGGGATTATGAGCAGTTCTTC.

This chain connects TRBV29-1 to TRBJ2-7; D is perhaps TRBD1 (5 bases). V lost 6 bases and J 0 bases, leaving 15 bases between the germline ends. CDR1 is SQVTM, CDR2 ANQGSEA, per germline. This CDR3 is 14 amino acids long. The CDR3 coding sequence is TGCAGCGTCTCGGCTAGGGGTCCCTCCTACGAGCAGTACTTC. It encodes CSVSARGPSYEQYF.

The chain uses TRBV6-1 and TRBJ2-3; 10 bases agree with TRBD2. With 2 bases clipped from V and 1 base from J, the junction kept 0 bases outside the gene matches. Germline V gives CDR1 MNHNS, CDR2 SASEGT. The CDR3 sequence is 15 residues long. The CDR3 sequence is CASSESGGGTDTQYF. CDR3 nucleotide sequence: TGTGCCAGCAGTGAAAGCGGGGGGGGCACAGATACGCAGTATTTT.

With respect to this clone: A read error may account for a junction end that differs from germline. The chain carries TRBV2 and TRBJ2-5; maybe TRBD2 (5 bases). Per the germline V gene, CDR1 is SNHLY and CDR2 is FYNNEI. The CDR3 has 13 amino acids. CDR3 DNA sequence: TGTGCCAGCAGTGGGTCGAGCAGCGGTCCAGTACACTTC. Encoded protein: CASSGSSSGPVHF.

The gene calls are TRBV5-5 and TRBJ2-3, with 9 bases that match TRBD2. The CDR3 is made up of 16 amino acids. V gave up 0 bases and J gave up 3 bases; unmatched junction bases: 5. Germline CDR1 and CDR2: SGHKS and YYEKEE (reference sequence). CDR3 nucleotide sequence: TGTGCCAGCAGCTTGGAGGAGCGGGGGGCAACAGATACGCAGTATTTT. Protein product: CASSLEERGATDTQYF.

This clone was detected only a few times. This chain joins TRBV6-5 and TRBJ2-1; tentatively, D is TRBD1 (5 bases). The CDR3 loop spans 15 amino acids. CDR1 and CDR2 from the germline V gene are MNHEY and SVGAGI. V lost 5 bases to trimming and J lost 0 bases, with 11 bases between them. CDR3 sequence reads: CASSPDSRSYNEQFF. CDR3 nucleotides: TGTGCCAGCAGTCCTGACAGCCGCTCCTACAATGAGCAGTTCTTC.

In this sample, this clone turned up once. The chain couples TRBV6-5 to TRBJ1-2; D is possibly TRBD1 (5 bases). This CDR3 is 13 amino acids long. Trimming removed 2 bases at V and 4 bases at J, with 8 bases between. Germline CDR1 reads MNHEY; CDR2 reads SVGAGI. This chain's CDR3 is CASSYPGFYGYTF. The CDR3, as DNA: TGTGCCAGCAGTTACCCAGGGTTCTATGGCTACACCTTC.

The genes are TRBV10-3 and TRBJ1-5; 11 positions agree with TRBD1. Germline CDR1 ENHRY, CDR2 SYGVKD. CDR3 length: 15 residues. The J segment lost 7 bases and the V segment lost 9 bases, leaving 11 bases of the junction unmatched. CDR3 bases: TGTGCCATTTCGAGGGACAGGGGGACGGGGCAGCCCCAGCATTTT. As protein: CAISRDRGTGQPQHF.

The gene calls are TRBV2 and TRBJ2-5; TRBD1 matches at 7 bases. CDR3 length: 14 residues. Per germline, CDR1 SNHLY and CDR2 FYNNEI. The junction had 8 bases not matched to a gene; V was cut back by 6 bases and J by 4 bases. In DNA, the CDR3 is TGTGCCAGCAGCAAGACAGGGATGGGAGAGACCCAGTACTTC. Encoded protein: CASSKTGMGETQYF. The full variable domain, its missing parts supplied by reference TRBV2 and TRBJ2-5, is EPEVTQTPSHQVTQMGQEVILRCVPISNHLYFYWYRQILGQKVEFLVSFYNNEISEKSEIFDDQFSVERPDGSNFTLKIRSTKLEDSAMYFCASSKTGMGETQYFGPGTRLLVL.

V is TRBV5-1 and J is TRBJ2-7, with 8 bases that match TRBD1. The CDR3 is 13 residues long. Germline CDR1 reads SGHRS; CDR2 reads YFSETQ. With 3 bases clipped from V and 3 bases from J, the junction kept 2 bases outside the gene matches. The CDR3 sequence is CASSSDRDYEQYF. CDR3 in DNA: TGCGCCAGCAGCTCGGACAGGGACTACGAGCAGTACTTC.

This clone came up once. V and J are TRBV28 and TRBJ1-2; 8 bases match TRBD1. Germline-derived CDR1 and CDR2 are MDHEN and SYDVKM. The J segment lost 4 bases and the V segment lost 2 bases, leaving 6 bases of the junction unmatched. This CDR3 is 15 amino acids long. CDR3 DNA: TGTGCCAGCAGTTTAGGGGGACAGGCCTTCTATGGCTACACCTTC. Encoded protein: CASSLGGQAFYGYTF.

The rearrangement links TRBV18 to TRBJ2-2, with D maybe TRBD1 (6 bases). The length of the CDR3 is 15 residues. Germline values: CDR1 KGHSH, CDR2 LQKENI. Trimming took off 6 bases at V and 4 bases at J, with 15 bases between the two ends. CDR3 DNA sequence: TGTGCCAGCTCGAACAGGGACCAGAGCACCGGGGAGCTGTTTTTT. Its translation: CASSNRDQSTGELFF.

The V gene is TRBV5-1, the J gene TRBJ1-2; D gene ambiguous. The CDR3 is 15 amino acids. Between the trimmed V and J ends, which lost 0 bases and 3 bases, there was a span of 12 bases. Germline CDR1 and CDR2: SGHRS and YFSETQ. Here the CDR3 reads CASSLGPGSDYGYTF. The CDR3 DNA is TGCGCCAGCAGCTTGGGTCCGGGGAGCGACTATGGCTACACCTTC.

The sample holds one count of this clone. V usage is TRBV7-3 and J usage is TRBJ1-3; tentative D call: TRBD1 (5 bases). V gave up 3 bases and J gave up 8 bases, with 17 bases separating them. This CDR3 is 15 amino acids long. Germline values: CDR1 SGHTA, CDR2 FQGTGA. The CDR3 sequence: CASSLHGAAGDTIYF. The CDR3 bases are TGTGCCAGCAGCTTGCACGGGGCCGCGGGAGACACCATATATTTT.

V usage is TRBV15 and J usage is TRBJ2-5; D gene ambiguous. CDR1 is LNHNV, CDR2 YYDKDF, per germline (reference sequence). V dropped 0 bases and J dropped 3 bases, with 11 bases sitting between them. The CDR3 is made up of 15 amino acids. CDR3 loop: CATSRDGDVEETQYF. The CDR3 nucleotides are TGTGCCACCAGCAGAGATGGAGACGTAGAAGAGACCCAGTACTTC. Filled out from reference TRBV15 and TRBJ2-5, the complete variable domain reads DAMVIQNPRYQVTQFGKPVTLSCSQTLNHNVMYWYQQKSSQAPKLLFHYYDKDFNNEADTPDNFQSRRPNTSFCFLDIRSPGLGDTAMYLCATSRDGDVEETQYFGPGTRLLVL.

The chain is built from TRBV20-1 and TRBJ1-5; D perhaps matches TRBD1 (6 bases). Per the germline V gene, CDR1 is DFQATT and CDR2 is SNEGSKA (reference sequence). The CDR3 totals 15 residues. Trimming stripped 3 bases from V and 3 bases from J, with 15 bases between. In DNA, the CDR3 is TGCAGTGCTAGTACCGAAACAGGGATCAATCAGCCCCAGCATTTT. It translates to CSASTETGINQPQHF.

The rearrangement uses TRBV11-2 and TRBJ1-2; D possibly corresponds to TRBD1 (6 bases). Trimming left V 7 bases short and J 6 bases short, with 24 bases between. The CDR3 is made up of 16 amino acids. The germline V gene has CDR1 SGHAT and CDR2 FQNNGV. DNA for the CDR3: TGTGCCAGCACCAGGGGCTACGCGTCGGGAAAGGATGGCTACACCTTC. This encodes CASTRGYASGKDGYTF.

This chain connects TRBV5-1 to TRBJ1-4; D is uncertain. Trimming shortened V by 4 bases and J by 5 bases, and 9 bases separated the two germline ends. CDR1 and CDR2 (germline): SGHRS, YFSETQ. CDR3 length equals 13 residues. The CDR3 region is CASSLGLNEKLFF. CDR3 bases: TGCGCCAGCAGCCTGGGTCTAAATGAAAAACTGTTTTTT.

Only one count was recorded for this clone. This sequence joins TRBV28 and TRBJ2-7, with TRBD1 matching 7 bases. The CDR3 is 16 residues long. After removal of 2 bases from V and 7 bases from J, the junction contained 14 bases not matched to a gene. Germline CDR1 and CDR2: MDHEN and SYDVKM. The CDR3 region is CASSLSFGQVTVEQYF. For the CDR3, the DNA is TGTGCCAGCAGTTTAAGTTTCGGACAGGTTACGGTAGAGCAGTACTTC.

The chain employs TRBV3-1 (or the pseudogene TRBV3-2) and TRBJ2-3, with TRBD2 matching over 9 bases. Germline CDR1 and CDR2: LGHDT and YNNKEL (reference sequence). The V and J ends lost 1 base and 2 bases, in that order; junction bases with no gene match: 4. The CDR3 length is 16 residues. CDR3 nucleotide sequence: TGTGCCAGCAGCCAAGGGAGCGGGGGGTTCACAGATACGCAGTATTTT. Amino acids: CASSQGSGGFTDTQYF.

The V gene is TRBV5-1, the J gene TRBJ2-7, with D maybe TRBD1 (7 bases). Germline V gene sequence: CDR1 SGHRS, CDR2 YFSETQ. V dropped 1 base and J dropped 0 bases, with 8 bases sitting between them. This CDR3 comprises 14 residues. CDR3 DNA sequence: TGCGCCAGCAGCTTGCAGGGGGGCTCCTACGAGCAGTACTTC. Translating gives CASSLQGGSYEQYF. The full variable domain, rest sourced from reference TRBV5-1 and TRBJ2-7, is KAGVTQTPRYLIKTRGQQVTLSCSPISGHRSVSWYQQTPGQGLQFLFEYFSETQRNKGNFPGRFSGRQFSNSRSEMNVSTLELGDSALYLCASSLQGGSYEQYFGPGTRLTVT.

The CDR3, as DNA: TGTGCCAGCAGCCGGACAGGGATGCAGCCCCAGCATTTT. As protein: CASSRTGMQPQHF. The chain uses TRBV11-2 and TRBJ1-5, with 8 nucleotides matching TRBD1. Germline CDR1 SGHAT, CDR2 FQNNGV. Losses at the gene ends were 5 bases for V and 7 bases for J; bases not matched to a gene: 4. This CDR3 comprises 13 residues.

V gene TRBV7-2 combines with J gene TRBJ2-1; 10 nucleotides agree with TRBD2. V dropped 5 bases and J dropped 4; count of bases not matched to a gene: 8. The CDR3 extends over 16 amino acids. Germline values: CDR1 SGHTA, CDR2 FQGNSA. DNA for the CDR3: TGTGCCAGCAGCCGGACCCGTAGCGGGGGGTACAATGAGCAGTTCTTC. Amino acids: CASSRTRSGGYNEQFF.